This T cell receptor beta chain was profiled in a study of Ad26.COV2.S vaccination and SARS-CoV-2 variants. Overall study results and limits: TCR breadth and depth estimates may have understated total T cell responses. In vaccinated individuals, spike-specific CD8+ and CD4+ T cell responses reportedly displayed substantial breadth.

This CDR3 is built from 14 residues. Germline V lookup: CDR1 SEHNR, CDR2 FQNEAQ (reference sequence). Unmatched junction bases numbered 8, after V lost 3 bases and J lost 9 bases. Comment on this clone: Its specificity is unknown.

Described treatment: roughly 20 received Ad26.COV2.S at low or high dose, single or two shots; five or six received placebo; per-sample allocation not given. Sample collection was performed on day 63 after the first vaccine or placebo injection. Wuhan-strain SARS-CoV-2 spike was expressed by the Ad26 vector that made up the vaccine. Profiling relied on immunoSEQ multiplex PCR, and the TCRdb table lists in-frame clones only, not all of them. The sample shows around 270,000 clones, approximately 88% of them seen only once. This sample comprised peripheral blood, obtained in a trial of Ad26.COV2.S vaccine versus placebo. This clonotype was sampled from a person between 18 and 65 years old who received the Ad26.COV2.S COVID-19 vaccine or a placebo. The rearrangement links TRBV7-9 to TRBJ1-2, with 9 bases aligning to TRBD1. The CDR3 DNA follows: TGTGCCAGCAGCTTCGGACAGGGGATATTACGCTACACCTTC. This translates into CASSFGQGILRYTF.